This TCR beta chain was recorded in a study of glioma-infiltrating T cells after dendritic cell vaccination. As for the study in general: Treatment, given 2003 to 2012, was autologous tumor lysate-pulsed dendritic cell vaccination. Three intradermal dendritic cell vaccine injections were given every two weeks.

Study-wide results and limits: Survival was not directly related to TCR clonality in these patients.

Details on this clone: Its cognate antigen is unknown.

The CDR3 totals 13 residues. The ends lost 5 bases at V and 15 bases at J; junction bases unmatched: 10. CDR1 is SGHTA and CDR2 is FQGTGA in the germline V gene. Fresh-frozen tumor tissue and more than two years of survival data were available for all. Some clones are missing from TCRdb's copy, which holds only in-frame ones; the method was immunoSEQ multiplex PCR. The sample carries 20,000 or so clones, 75% to 85% recorded once. This clonotype was obtained from a human donor with glioblastoma. V is TRBV7-3 and J is TRBJ2-3; 11 positions match TRBD2. Sequences were derived from blood, sampled before dendritic cell vaccination. CDR3 DNA: TGTGCCAGCAGCCCCGTAGCGGGAGGGCCGGCATATTTT. Translating gives CASSPVAGGPAYF.